This record concerns one TCR beta chain sequence. These data belong to a study of OX40 agonist ivuxolimab in advanced cancers. Overall study context: Treatment of patients was with ivuxolimab, an agonistic anti-OX40 (CD134) antibody. Patients treated during dose escalation were battling hepatocellular carcinoma, melanoma, renal cell or head and neck cancer.

The junction had 4 bases not matched to a gene; V was cut back by 4 bases and J by 1 base. Germline V lookup: CDR1 SGHRS, CDR2 YFSETQ. CDR3 length equals 14 residues. TCRdb's table, derived via immunoSEQ multiplex PCR, lists solely in-frame clones and lacks some. The table has about 3,400 clones, 75% to 90% seen once. The receptor comes from an adult with an advanced solid tumor such as melanoma, head and neck, liver or kidney cancer. The sequencing used CD4+ or CD8+ T cells sorted from blood, collected in a trial of the OX40 agonist ivuxolimab. The rearrangement links TRBV5-1 to TRBJ2-7; 8 bases fit TRBD1. The CDR3 protein is CASSEDRASYEQYF. The CDR3 DNA reads TGCGCCAGCAGCGAGGACAGGGCGTCCTACGAGCAGTACTTC.